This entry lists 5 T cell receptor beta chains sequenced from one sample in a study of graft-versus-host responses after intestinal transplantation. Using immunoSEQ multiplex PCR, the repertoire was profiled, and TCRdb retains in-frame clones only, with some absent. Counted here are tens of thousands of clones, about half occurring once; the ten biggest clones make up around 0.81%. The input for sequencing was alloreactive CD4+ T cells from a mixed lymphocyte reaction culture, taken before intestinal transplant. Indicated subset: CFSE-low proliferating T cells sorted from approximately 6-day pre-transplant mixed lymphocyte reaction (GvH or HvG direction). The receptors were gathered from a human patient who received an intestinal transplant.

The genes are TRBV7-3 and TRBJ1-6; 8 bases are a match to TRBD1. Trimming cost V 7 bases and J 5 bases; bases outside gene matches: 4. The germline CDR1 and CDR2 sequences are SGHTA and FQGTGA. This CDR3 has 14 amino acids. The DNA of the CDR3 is TGTGCCAGCATTCAACAGGGGGATAATTCACCCCTCCACTTT. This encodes CASIQQGDNSPLHF. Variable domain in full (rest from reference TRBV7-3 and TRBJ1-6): GAGVSQTPSNKVTEKGKYVELRCDPISGHTALYWYRQSLGQGPEFLIYFQGTGAADDSGLPNDRFFAVRPEGSVSTLKIQRTERGDSAVYLCASIQQGDNSPLHFGNGTRLTVT.

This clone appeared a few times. Written as DNA, the CDR3 is TGTGCCAGCGACAGGGTGGGGCTAAACTATGGCTACACCTTC. Protein product: CASDRVGLNYGYTF. The J gene is TRBJ1-2, the V gene TRBV2; 7 nucleotides match TRBD1. Germline trimming cut 8 bases from V and 2 bases from J; bases unmatched to any gene: 8. The CDR3 loop spans 14 amino acids. Germline V gene sequence: CDR1 SNHLY, CDR2 FYNNEI.

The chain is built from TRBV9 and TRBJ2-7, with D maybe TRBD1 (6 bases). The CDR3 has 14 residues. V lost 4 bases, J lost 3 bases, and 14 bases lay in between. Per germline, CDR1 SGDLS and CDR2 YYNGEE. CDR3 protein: CASSPGDTNYEQYF. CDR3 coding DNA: TGTGCCAGCAGCCCAGGGGACACTAACTACGAGCAGTACTTC. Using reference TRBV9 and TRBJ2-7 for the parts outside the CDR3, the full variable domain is DSGVTQTPKHLITATGQRVTLRCSPRSGDLSVYWYQQSLDQGLQFLIQYYNGEERAKGNILERFSAQQFPDLHSELNLSSLELGDSALYFCASSPGDTNYEQYFGPGTRLTVT.

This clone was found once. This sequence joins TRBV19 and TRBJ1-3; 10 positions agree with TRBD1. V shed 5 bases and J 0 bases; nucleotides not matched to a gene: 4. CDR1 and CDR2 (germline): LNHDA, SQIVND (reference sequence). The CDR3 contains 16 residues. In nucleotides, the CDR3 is TGTGCCAGTAGTGAAAGACAGGGGGCCTCTGGAAACACCATATATTTT. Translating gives CASSERQGASGNTIYF.

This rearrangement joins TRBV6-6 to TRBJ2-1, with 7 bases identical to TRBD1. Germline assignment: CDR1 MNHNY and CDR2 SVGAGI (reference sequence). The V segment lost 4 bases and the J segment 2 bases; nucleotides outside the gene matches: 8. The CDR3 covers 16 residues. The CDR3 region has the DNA TGTGCCAGCAGTTTCACCGGACAGGTGGCCTACAATGAGCAGTTCTTC. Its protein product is CASSFTGQVAYNEQFF.